A selection of T cell receptor beta chains follows, all from one sample in a study of metastatic and nonmetastatic thyroid tumors. From the PCR reads, TCRdb re-called clones with MiXCR. The profile covers approximately 38,000 clones, with about 15% appearing a single time and 3.5% to 4% taken by the ten largest. Sequenced sample: blood. These TCRs come from a female donor with papillary thyroid cancer or a benign thyroid nodule (not recorded which). Some clones in this sample may be carry-over from other donors' samples. CDR3s include the opening cysteine and the closing phenylalanine or tryptophan. Each record gives: V gene, clone size, D gene, J gene, CDR3 DNA, CDR3 protein. D genes are given only for firm matches. Not every row has a clone size; where given, it reads once, few, many or a size class.

v_call: TRBV4-1; clone_size: many; d_call: -; j_call: TRBJ2-2; cdr3_nt: TGCGCCAGCAGCCCCCGCCATCCGAACACCGGGGAGCTGTTTTTT; cdr3_aa: CASSPRHPNTGELFF
v_call: TRBV28; clone_size: many; d_call: -; j_call: TRBJ1-6; cdr3_nt: TGTGCCAGCAGTTTTAGAGGGTTTAATTCACCCCTCCACTTT; cdr3_aa: CASSFRGFNSPLHF
v_call: TRBV18; clone_size: -; d_call: TRBD1; j_call: TRBJ1-1; cdr3_nt: TGTGCCAGCTCACAGAGACAGGGGATTAGCACTGAAGCTTTCTTT; cdr3_aa: CASSQRQGISTEAFF
v_call: TRBV6-4; clone_size: few; d_call: -; j_call: TRBJ2-2; cdr3_nt: TGTGCCAGCAGTTACTCGTGGTTCTCCGGGGAGCTGTTTTTT; cdr3_aa: CASSYSWFSGELFF
v_call: TRBV28; clone_size: -; d_call: -; j_call: TRBJ2-3; cdr3_nt: TGTGCCAGCAGGGCATCCACAGATACGCAGTATTTT; cdr3_aa: CASRASTDTQYF
v_call: TRBV5-4; clone_size: many; d_call: -; j_call: TRBJ2-3; cdr3_nt: TGTGCCAGCAGCCCCCCTGAGGAGGGGGCCGATACGCAGTATTTT; cdr3_aa: CASSPPEEGADTQYF
v_call: TRBV27; clone_size: many; d_call: -; j_call: TRBJ2-3; cdr3_nt: TGTGCCAGCAGTTTATCCCATATCCAGGGTTTAACGCAGTATTTT; cdr3_aa: CASSLSHIQGLTQYF
v_call: TRBV5-6; clone_size: many; d_call: -; j_call: TRBJ2-5; cdr3_nt: TGTGCCAGCAGCGAAGCACCACAGGGATTCCAAGAGACCCAGTACTTC; cdr3_aa: CASSEAPQGFQETQYF
v_call: TRBV9; clone_size: many; d_call: -; j_call: TRBJ2-6; cdr3_nt: TGTGCCAGCAGCGCAGGGAACGGGGCCAACGTCCTGACTTTC; cdr3_aa: CASSAGNGANVLTF
v_call: TRBV2; clone_size: few; d_call: -; j_call: TRBJ1-5; cdr3_nt: TGTGCCAGCAGTGAAATGGACACCGAGCAGCATTTT; cdr3_aa: CASSEMDTEQHF
v_call: TRBV6-2/TRBV6-3; clone_size: medium-sized; d_call: TRBD2; j_call: TRBJ2-7; cdr3_nt: TGTGCCAGCAGTACAACTACTAGCGGGAGGGTCGCCGAGCAGTACTTC; cdr3_aa: CASSTTTSGRVAEQYF
v_call: TRBV27; clone_size: many; d_call: -; j_call: TRBJ2-7; cdr3_nt: TGTGCCAGCAGTATAAGAATAGGCCACTACGAGCAGTACTTC; cdr3_aa: CASSIRIGHYEQYF
v_call: TRBV6-1; clone_size: many; d_call: -; j_call: TRBJ1-2; cdr3_nt: TGTGCCAGCACCCCCGGGGTACGGAATGGCTACACCTTC; cdr3_aa: CASTPGVRNGYTF
v_call: TRBV7-9; clone_size: many; d_call: TRBD1; j_call: TRBJ1-1; cdr3_nt: TGTGCCAGCAGCCCAAAGGGGGCAGGCCCCGGGGCTTTCTTT; cdr3_aa: CASSPKGAGPGAFF
v_call: TRBV11-2; clone_size: many; d_call: -; j_call: TRBJ2-7; cdr3_nt: TGTGCCAGCGCCTATCTCGGGACGGCTACCTACGAGCAGTACTTC; cdr3_aa: CASAYLGTATYEQYF
v_call: TRBV12-3/TRBV12-4; clone_size: -; d_call: -; j_call: TRBJ1-6; cdr3_nt: TGTGCCAGCAGTTTCTTCCCTTCACCCCTCCACTTT; cdr3_aa: CASSFFPSPLHF
v_call: TRBV10-2; clone_size: few; d_call: TRBD2; j_call: TRBJ2-1; cdr3_nt: TGCGCCAGTTTTCCTAGCGGGGGGGCCAAAAGTATTGAGCAGTTCTTC; cdr3_aa: CASFPSGGAKSIEQFF
v_call: TRBV11-3; clone_size: few; d_call: -; j_call: TRBJ2-1; cdr3_nt: TGTGCCAGCAGCTTAGGCAATTACAATGAGCAGTTCTTC; cdr3_aa: CASSLGNYNEQFF
v_call: TRBV28; clone_size: many; d_call: TRBD2; j_call: TRBJ2-1; cdr3_nt: TGTGCCAGCAGTTTATCCAGGACTAGATCCCATAATGAGCAGTTCTTC; cdr3_aa: CASSLSRTRSHNEQFF
v_call: TRBV12-5; clone_size: many; d_call: TRBD1; j_call: TRBJ1-1; cdr3_nt: TGTGCTAGTGGTCCCGGGGGACAGCCCAACACTGAAGCTTTCTTT; cdr3_aa: CASGPGGQPNTEAFF
v_call: TRBV11-2; clone_size: -; d_call: -; j_call: TRBJ2-1; cdr3_nt: TGTGCCAGCAGCTTTGGTCTGGGGATCTACAATGAGCAGTTCTTC; cdr3_aa: CASSFGLGIYNEQFF
v_call: TRBV20-1; clone_size: many; d_call: TRBD2; j_call: TRBJ2-1; cdr3_nt: TGCAGTCCTCGGTTAGTTGGACTAGCGGTTTTTGGGGATGAGCAGTTCTTC; cdr3_aa: CSPRLVGLAVFGDEQFF
v_call: TRBV5-1; clone_size: many; d_call: TRBD1; j_call: TRBJ1-1; cdr3_nt: TGCGCCAGCAAGTTAGGGGACAGGGACACTGAAGCTTTCTTT; cdr3_aa: CASKLGDRDTEAFF
v_call: TRBV3-1; clone_size: many; d_call: -; j_call: TRBJ2-5; cdr3_nt: TGTGCCAGCAGCCAAGAGACCCAGTACTTC; cdr3_aa: CASSQETQYF
v_call: TRBV7-3; clone_size: many; d_call: -; j_call: TRBJ2-3; cdr3_nt: TGTGCCAGCAGCTTAGAACCCCCCTTGGAAGATACGCAGTATTTT; cdr3_aa: CASSLEPPLEDTQYF